Listed below are T cell receptor beta chains from one sample, sequenced in a study of CD8 T cells in Susac syndrome. One entry per CDR3 protein, called by TCRdb with MiXCR from the immunoSEQ multiplex PCR reads. In the table there are about 300,000 distinct CDR3 sequences, around 85% of which are singletons. Sample: CD8+ T cells from PBMCs. The receptor source for this set is a human donor with multiple sclerosis. Both conserved end residues are trimmed from each CDR3.

V gene: TRBV6-5; CDR3 protein: ASGEPSGGGGELF
V gene: TRBV7-3; CDR3 protein: ASSLGHTSLEQF
V gene: TRBV9; CDR3 protein: ASSVTGGEPSEAF
V gene: TRBV14; CDR3 protein: ASSQDSGVYT
V gene: TRBV12-3/TRBV12-4; CDR3 protein: ASSSTAGPYNEQF
V gene: TRBV3-1; CDR3 protein: ASSPPDGEQF
V gene: TRBV6-5; CDR3 protein: ASRPIASPYEQY
V gene: TRBV27; CDR3 protein: ASSLTVDYLSTDTQY
V gene: TRBV12-5; CDR3 protein: ASGSGTEAF
V gene: TRBV11-1; CDR3 protein: ASSLPALGLAGPSSYNEQF
V gene: TRBV6-5; CDR3 protein: ASSHPGLDENTEAF
V gene: TRBV4-1; CDR3 protein: ASSLEIADMSYEQY
V gene: TRBV19; CDR3 protein: ASSLRLVSNPYEQY
V gene: TRBV30; CDR3 protein: AWSFSTDYEQY
V gene: TRBV27; CDR3 protein: ASRSGGGNQPQH
V gene: TRBV30; CDR3 protein: ACTDKNEQF
V gene: TRBV15; CDR3 protein: ATSRGPGQGPLNYGYT
V gene: TRBV30; CDR3 protein: AWSGPGEQY
V gene: TRBV7-9; CDR3 protein: ASSSPRQVISSGNTIY
V gene: TRBV20-1; CDR3 protein: SAKPAFGNQPQH
V gene: TRBV20-1; CDR3 protein: SARVEDTQY
V gene: TRBV15; CDR3 protein: ATRVGLGPQPQH